Listed below are T cell receptor beta chains from one sample, sequenced in a study of blood T cell repertoires in COVID-19. Clones were sequenced by immunoSEQ multiplex PCR, and TCRdb holds only the in-frame ones, with some missing. This table has approximately 500,000 clones, 88% appearing once. Material for sequencing was PBMCs or T cells enriched from blood (not recorded which). Receptors originate from a woman aged 40-49 years who had recovered from COVID-19. CDR3s include the opening cysteine and the closing phenylalanine or tryptophan. A D gene is named only where the DNA matches it firmly. Clone size is not always given. Where it is, it says once, few, many or a class for expanded clones.

J gene	V gene	clone size	D gene	CDR3 length	CDR3 protein	CDR3 DNA
TRBJ1-1	TRBV2	few	TRBD1	14	CASSLDRERTEAFF	TGTGCCAGCAGTCTGGACAGGGAGAGGACTGAAGCTTTCTTT
TRBJ1-5	TRBV3-1/TRBV3-2	.	TRBD1	15	CASSQDGTGYQPQHF	TGTGCCAGCAGCCAAGACGGGACAGGGTATCAGCCCCAGCATTTT
TRBJ2-7	TRBV13	few	.	13	CASTLSPQGEQYF	TGTGCCAGCACCCTTTCTCCCCAGGGAGAGCAGTACTTC
TRBJ1-6	TRBV10-3	.	.	13	CAISEVERSPLHF	TGTGCCATCAGTGAGGTGGAGAGGTCACCCCTCCACTTT
TRBJ1-3	TRBV11-2	few	.	14	CASTQQRAGNTIYF	TGTGCCAGCACTCAACAGAGGGCTGGAAACACCATATATTTT
TRBJ1-2	TRBV18	.	.	13	CASSPPDTYGYTF	TGTGCCAGCTCACCGCCCGACACGTATGGCTACACCTTC
TRBJ1-2	TRBV3-1/TRBV3-2	.	TRBD1	12	CASSPGGRGYTF	TGTGCCAGCAGCCCAGGGGGCCGCGGCTACACCTTC
TRBJ2-7	TRBV2	.	.	11	CASSRDYEQYF	TGTGCCAGCAGCAGGGACTACGAGCAGTACTTC
TRBJ2-1	TRBV4-3	.	TRBD1	18	CASSQGPPRDRVNNEQFF	TGCGCCAGCAGCCAAGGCCCCCCTCGGGACAGGGTAAACAATGAGCAGTTCTTC
TRBJ2-2	TRBV4-1	.	TRBD1	17	CASSQDLTGATAGELFF	TGCGCCAGCAGCCAAGATCTGACAGGGGCAACGGCCGGGGAGCTGTTTTTT
TRBJ1-2	TRBV19	few	TRBD1	17	CASSKSQGALTTIGYTF	TGTGCCAGTAGTAAATCACAGGGGGCGCTTACCACAATAGGCTACACCTTC
TRBJ1-2	TRBV7-9	.	.	12	CASSFRGGGYTF	TGTGCCAGCAGCTTTAGGGGCGGAGGCTACACCTTC
TRBJ1-1	TRBV27	.	.	12	CASSSIGEGAFF	TGTGCCAGCAGTTCAATCGGGGAAGGAGCTTTCTTT
TRBJ1-1	TRBV5-1	many	.	14	CASSVDSRNTEAFF	TGCGCCAGCAGCGTGGACAGCAGGAACACTGAAGCTTTCTTT
TRBJ2-2	TRBV6-2/TRBV6-3	.	TRBD1	15	CASSYVDRTTGELFF	TGTGCCAGCAGTTACGTGGACAGGACGACCGGGGAGCTGTTTTTT
TRBJ2-7	TRBV3-1/TRBV3-2	.	.	15	CASSQDTAGPYEQYF	TGTGCCAGCAGCCAAGATACCGCCGGTCCCTACGAGCAGTACTTC
TRBJ2-5	TRBV28	.	.	14	CASSLGGMGETQYF	TGTGCCAGCAGTTTGGGGGGAATGGGGGAGACCCAGTACTTC
TRBJ2-5	TRBV7-9	.	TRBD1	16	CASTVFQGQDQETQYF	TGTGCCAGCACCGTCTTTCAGGGACAGGACCAAGAGACCCAGTACTTC
TRBJ2-1	TRBV4-1	.	.	11	CASSPDNSGFF	TGCGCCAGCAGCCCGGACAATTCAGGGTTCTTC
TRBJ2-3	TRBV7-2	.	TRBD2	15	CASSFGGSTSDTQYF	TGTGCCAGCAGCTTTGGCGGGAGCACATCAGATACGCAGTATTTT
TRBJ2-5	TRBV25-1	.	TRBD2	11	CASSVGGGQYF	TGTGCCAGCAGTGTGGGGGGGGGCCAGTACTTC
TRBJ1-2	TRBV19	.	.	19	CASSIRTRTKNKSNYGYTF	TGTGCCAGTAGTATTCGCACTCGGACAAAAAATAAATCAAACTATGGCTACACCTTC
TRBJ1-2	TRBV10-2	.	TRBD1	14	CASSDRQGAYGYTF	TGCGCCAGCAGTGACCGACAGGGGGCTTATGGCTACACCTTC
TRBJ1-1	TRBV30	.	.	14	CAWSVGGTNTEAFF	TGTGCCTGGAGTGTGGGGGGGACTAACACTGAAGCTTTCTTT
TRBJ1-5	TRBV24-1	.	.	13	CASQSRSNQPQHF	TGTGCCTCCCAGTCACGTAGCAATCAGCCCCAGCATTTT
TRBJ2-1	TRBV27	.	TRBD2	18	CASSPMTSGGGRDNEQFF	TGTGCCAGCAGTCCGATGACTAGCGGGGGGGGTAGGGACAATGAGCAGTTCTTC
TRBJ2-7	TRBV15	.	TRBD1	16	CATSRSRYGTGYEQYF	TGTGCCACCAGCAGATCCCGGTACGGGACAGGTTACGAGCAGTACTTC
TRBJ2-1	TRBV2	.	TRBD2	14	CAGGTSGTYNEQFF	TGTGCCGGCGGGACTAGCGGGACCTACAATGAGCAGTTCTTC
TRBJ2-1	TRBV5-5	.	TRBD2	13	CASSLEGREEQFF	TGTGCCAGCAGCTTGGAGGGGCGGGAGGAGCAGTTCTTC
TRBJ1-5	TRBV18	.	TRBD1	15	CASSPGGQGAQPQHF	TGTGCCAGCTCACCAGGGGGACAGGGGGCTCAGCCCCAGCATTTT
TRBJ1-1	TRBV4-3	.	TRBD1	16	CASSHIRQGKNTEAFF	TGCGCCAGCAGCCACATCCGACAGGGGAAGAACACTGAAGCTTTCTTT
TRBJ2-2	TRBV18	.	.	15	CASSPEGPGTGELFF	TGTGCCAGCTCACCGGAGGGGCCGGGCACCGGGGAGCTGTTTTTT
TRBJ2-3	TRBV10-3	few	TRBD2	12	CAITSGTDTQYF	TGTGCCATCACTAGCGGGACAGATACGCAGTATTTT
TRBJ1-1	TRBV3-1/TRBV3-2	.	.	14	CASSQGRTVDEAFF	TGTGCCAGCAGCCAAGGGAGGACAGTTGATGAAGCTTTCTTT
TRBJ2-7	TRBV5-1	once	TRBD2	16	CASSRIPTSGIYEQYF	TGCGCCAGCAGCCGGATCCCCACTAGCGGGATCTACGAGCAGTACTTC
TRBJ2-7	TRBV7-9	.	.	14	CASSLAAGSYEQYF	TGTGCCAGCAGCTTAGCAGCAGGGTCCTACGAGCAGTACTTC
TRBJ1-2	TRBV6-5	.	.	13	CASSYAGSYGYTF	TGTGCCAGCAGTTACGCAGGGTCCTATGGCTACACCTTC
TRBJ1-2	TRBV5-1	.	.	15	CASSLGAGDDYGYTF	TGCGCCAGCAGCTTGGGGGCAGGGGACGACTATGGCTACACCTTC
TRBJ2-7	TRBV5-6	.	.	15	CASSPGQGGGYEQYF	TGTGCCAGCAGCCCCGGACAGGGAGGGGGCTACGAGCAGTACTTC
TRBJ2-7	TRBV5-1	.	TRBD1	14	CASSLGTGDHEQYF	TGCGCCAGCAGCTTGGGGACAGGGGACCACGAGCAGTACTTC
TRBJ2-5	TRBV5-4	.	.	15	CASSLVGRTTGTQYF	TGTGCCAGCAGCTTGGTGGGAAGGACTACTGGGACCCAGTACTTC
TRBJ2-1	TRBV12-3/TRBV12-4	.	.	12	CASSFVHFEQFF	TGTGCCAGCAGTTTTGTCCATTTTGAGCAGTTCTTC
TRBJ2-1	TRBV15	.	TRBD2	17	CATSRRRGLAGDNEQFF	TGTGCCACCAGCAGACGGAGGGGACTAGCGGGAGACAATGAGCAGTTCTTC
TRBJ2-1	TRBV24-1	.	TRBD1	17	CATSDGPGTGGSNEQFF	TGTGCCACCAGTGATGGACCAGGGACAGGGGGTTCCAATGAGCAGTTCTTC
TRBJ2-1	TRBV10-2	.	TRBD1	18	CASSVTGGLMGSYNEQFF	TGCGCCAGCAGCGTCACAGGGGGCCTAATGGGCTCCTACAATGAGCAGTTCTTC
TRBJ1-2	TRBV7-8	.	TRBD1	14	CASSETRTGDGYTF	TGTGCCAGCAGCGAGACCAGGACAGGCGATGGCTACACCTTC
TRBJ2-7	TRBV27	.	.	15	CASSRTGTQAYEQYF	TGTGCCAGCAGCCGCACCGGGACACAGGCCTACGAGCAGTACTTC
TRBJ2-5	TRBV25-1	.	.	13	CASSTGTFETQYF	TGTGCCAGCAGCACAGGGACATTTGAGACCCAGTACTTC
TRBJ2-5	TRBV11-2	.	TRBD2	14	CASSPLAGGETQYF	TGTGCCAGCAGCCCGCTAGCGGGAGGAGAGACCCAGTACTTC
TRBJ1-2	TRBV28	.	TRBD1	13	CASSFGDRVGYTF	TGTGCCAGCAGTTTCGGGGACAGGGTTGGCTACACCTTC
TRBJ2-7	TRBV11-3	.	.	14	CASSLVGRGHEQYF	TGTGCCAGCAGCTTAGTCGGGAGAGGTCACGAGCAGTACTTC
TRBJ2-7	TRBV19	.	.	16	CASSTQQGRSSYEQYF	TGTGCCAGTAGTACACAACAGGGAAGAAGCTCCTACGAGCAGTACTTC
TRBJ2-2	TRBV4-1	.	.	15	CASSQGVADTGELFF	TGCGCCAGCAGCCAAGGGGTAGCGGATACCGGGGAGCTGTTTTTT
TRBJ2-1	TRBV20-1	.	.	11	CSARDQAEQFF	TGCAGTGCTAGAGATCAAGCTGAGCAGTTCTTC
TRBJ1-1	TRBV6-5	.	.	13	CASSWGRETEAFF	TGTGCCAGCAGTTGGGGCCGGGAGACTGAAGCTTTCTTT
TRBJ2-3	TRBV5-4	.	TRBD1	13	CASSRGLTDTQYF	TGTGCCAGCAGCAGGGGGCTCACAGATACGCAGTATTTT
TRBJ2-3	TRBV18	.	.	12	CASSPQSLTQYF	TGTGCCAGCTCACCACAGAGTCTAACGCAGTATTTT
TRBJ2-7	TRBV2	.	TRBD2	14	CASKPGTSGYEQYF	TGTGCCAGCAAACCCGGGACTAGCGGCTACGAGCAGTACTTC
TRBJ2-7	TRBV25-1	once	.	12	CASSEDSPKQYF	TGTGCCAGCAGCGAGGATTCTCCCAAGCAGTACTTC
TRBJ2-1	TRBV11-3	.	.	14	CASTPLTSYNEQFF	TGTGCCAGCACCCCATTGACTAGTTATAATGAGCAGTTCTTC